This T cell receptor beta chain was recovered during a study of beta chain features in type 1 diabetes. Notes on the study in general: A moderate, significant TCRB CDR3 shortening appeared in type 1 diabetes across four CD4+ subsets.

V lost 3 bases and J lost 2, with 11 bases in between. CDR3 length: 15 amino acids. Germline V gene sequence: CDR1 WSHSY, CDR2 SAAADI. Turning to this clone: Its antigen is currently unknown.

The authors reverse transcribed all of the isolated RNA, so sequencing captured expressed TCRB transcripts. Reads from naive, central memory and regulatory T cell samples averaged about 3.57 million. TCRdb's copy holds only in-frame clones and misses some; the assay was immunoSEQ multiplex PCR. Among about 340,000 clones, approximately 9.9% were seen once, and the ten largest hold around 1%. CD4+ naive, central memory, regulatory and stem cell-like memory subsets were isolated by sorting on CD45RO/CCR7/CD25/CD127/CD95/CD27. Sequenced: central memory CD4+ T cells from blood. The chain has TRBV10-2 and TRBJ1-5, with D uncertain. This TCR was recovered from a man in his thirties or forties with type 1 diabetes. The CDR3 DNA reads TGCGCCAGCAGTGATGTTATTGGCGGCAATCAGCCCCAGCATTTT. As protein: CASSDVIGGNQPQHF.